This TCR beta chain originates from a study of blood T cells in healthy people across ages. Only a few counts were recorded for this clonotype. The second PCR ran about 6 to 12 cycles with a sample-barcoded 5' primer and J-beta primers. TCRdb redid the calling of the 5' RACE reads with MiXCR, one entry per CDR3 protein. The table includes some 880,000 distinct CDR3 sequences, 35% to 40% detected once. CDR3 length: 11 amino acids. With 4 bases removed from V and 12 bases from J, the gap between germline ends came to 12 bases. This chain joins TRBV12-3 or TRBV12-4 and TRBJ1-1; D not certain. This receptor was identified in a man aged 18 to 30 in good health. What was sequenced was blood. In nucleotides, the CDR3 is TGTGCCAGCAGTTCACCCCCGGGGACTTTCTTT. Translation: CASSSPPGTFF.